This T cell receptor (beta chain) derives from a study of blood T cell repertoires in COVID-19. Measured with immunoSEQ multiplex PCR; TCRdb has only the in-frame clones, and not every one. The repertoire has 55,000 to 65,000 clones, 79% of them found once; the top ten carry roughly 3.2%. The sample consisted of peripheral blood. The sequence was collected from a man aged 55-75 years with acute or convalescent COVID-19.

The CDR3 region has the DNA TGTGCCAGCAGCTTAGATCGGGGACAGGGAATTTATGGCTACACCTTC. As protein: CASSLDRGQGIYGYTF. The genes are TRBV11-3 and TRBJ1-2; 9 bases agree with TRBD1. The germline CDR1 and CDR2 sequences are SGHNT and YENEEA. There are 16 residues in the CDR3. J gave up 5 bases and V 0 bases, and 7 bases lay outside the gene matches.